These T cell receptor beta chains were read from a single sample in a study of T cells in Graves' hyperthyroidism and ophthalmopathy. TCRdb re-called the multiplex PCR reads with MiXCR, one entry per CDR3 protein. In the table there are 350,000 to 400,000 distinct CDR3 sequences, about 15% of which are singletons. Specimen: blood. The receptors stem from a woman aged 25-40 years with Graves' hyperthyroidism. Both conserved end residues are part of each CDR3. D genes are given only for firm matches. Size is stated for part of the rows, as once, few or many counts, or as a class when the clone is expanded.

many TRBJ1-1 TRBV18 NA CASSPPRQQNTEAFF TGTGCCAGCTCACCACCGAGGCAGCAAAACACTGAAGCTTTCTTT
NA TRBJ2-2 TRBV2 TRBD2 CASSLAGVGNTGELFF TGTGCCAGCAGTTTAGCGGGAGTCGGGAACACCGGGGAGCTGTTTTTT
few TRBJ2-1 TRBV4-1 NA CASSGGGGSRGNEQFF TGCGCCAGCAGCGGAGGGGGCGGGAGCCGAGGGAATGAGCAGTTCTTC
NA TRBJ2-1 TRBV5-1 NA CASSMRGSDEQLF TGCGCCAGCAGCATGAGGGGGAGCGATGAGCAGCTCTTC
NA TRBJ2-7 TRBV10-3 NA CAISGGDSGGSYEQYF TGTGCCATCAGTGGGGGGGACTCAGGAGGCTCCTACGAGCAGTACTTC
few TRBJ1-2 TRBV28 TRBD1 CASSFNPGTGYGYTF TGTGCCAGCAGTTTTAATCCGGGGACAGGGTATGGCTACACCTTC
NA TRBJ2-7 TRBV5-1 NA CASSFPGSGYEQYF TGCGCCAGCAGCTTTCCGGGGTCGGGATACGAGCAGTACTTC
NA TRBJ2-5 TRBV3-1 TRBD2 CASSPSGGGGETQYF TGTGCCAGCAGCCCCTCGGGGGGGGGTGGAGAGACCCAGTACTTC
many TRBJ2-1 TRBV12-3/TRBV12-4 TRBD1 CASRGTGKYEQFF TGTGCCAGCCGTGGGACAGGAAAGTATGAGCAGTTCTTC
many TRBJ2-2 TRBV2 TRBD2 CASRLAGGNTGELFF TGTGCCAGCAGACTAGCGGGAGGGAACACCGGGGAGCTGTTTTTT
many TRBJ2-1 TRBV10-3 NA CATTSRGGSAYNEQFF TGTGCCACCACTAGTAGGGGTGGGTCCGCCTACAATGAGCAGTTCTTC
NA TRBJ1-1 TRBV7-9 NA CASSLGVLRDGMNTEAFF TGTGCCAGCAGCTTAGGAGTATTACGGGACGGCATGAACACTGAAGCTTTCTTT
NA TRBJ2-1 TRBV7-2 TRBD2 CASSPTSGIGEQFF TGTGCCAGCAGCCCGACTAGCGGGATCGGTGAGCAGTTCTTC
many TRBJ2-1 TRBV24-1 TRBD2 CATSEPGLAGEGQFF TGTGCCACCAGTGAACCGGGACTAGCGGGAGAGGGGCAGTTCTTC
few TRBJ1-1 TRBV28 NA CASRTGTVNTEAFF TGTGCCAGCAGAACCGGGACGGTGAACACTGAAGCTTTCTTT
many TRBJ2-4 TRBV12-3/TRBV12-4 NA CASSPLVTGQNIQYF TGTGCCAGCAGTCCCCTTGTCACCGGGCAAAACATTCAGTACTTC
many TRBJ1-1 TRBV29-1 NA CSGQEGNTEAFF TGCAGCGGACAGGAGGGCAACACTGAAGCTTTCTTT
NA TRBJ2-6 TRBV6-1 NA CASTDYGSGANVLTF TGTGCCAGCACTGACTACGGCTCTGGGGCCAACGTCCTGACTTTC
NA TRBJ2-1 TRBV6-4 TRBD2 CASSERSLAGPHNEQFF TGTGCCAGCAGTGAACGTTCACTAGCGGGGCCACACAATGAGCAGTTCTTC
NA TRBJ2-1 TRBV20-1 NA CSARGGQGTYNEQFF TGCAGTGCTAGAGGTGGCCAGGGGACCTACAATGAGCAGTTCTTC
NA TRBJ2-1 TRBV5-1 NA CASSLDVTYNEQFF TGCGCCAGCAGCTTGGATGTGACCTACAATGAGCAGTTCTTC
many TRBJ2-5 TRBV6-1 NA CASSGHNQETQYF TGTGCCAGCAGCGGACACAATCAAGAGACCCAGTACTTC
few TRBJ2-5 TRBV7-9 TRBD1 CASNQGASRSRETQYF TGTGCCAGCAACCAGGGGGCTAGTAGGTCCAGGGAGACCCAGTACTTC
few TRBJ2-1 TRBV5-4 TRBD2 CASSPVAGGAYNEQFF TGTGCCAGCAGCCCGGTAGCGGGAGGTGCCTACAATGAGCAGTTCTTC
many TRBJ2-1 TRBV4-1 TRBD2 CASSQALAGVGGSYNEQFF TGCGCCAGCAGCCAAGCGCTAGCGGGAGTTGGAGGCTCCTACAATGAGCAGTTCTTC
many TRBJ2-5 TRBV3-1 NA CASSQHRLAKETQYF TGTGCCAGCAGCCAACATAGGTTAGCGAAAGAGACCCAGTACTTC
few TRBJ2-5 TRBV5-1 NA CATTPTGREAETQYF TGCGCCACTACGCCCACAGGGAGGGAGGCAGAGACCCAGTACTTC
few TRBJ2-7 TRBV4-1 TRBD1 CASSRGQGADEQYF TGCGCCAGCAGCCGGGGACAGGGGGCGGACGAGCAGTACTTC
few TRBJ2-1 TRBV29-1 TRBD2 CSVRLASEQFF TGCAGCGTTCGACTAGCGTCTGAGCAGTTCTTC
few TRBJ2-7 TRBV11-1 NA CASSIIGTSYEQYF TGTGCCAGTAGTATTATTGGCACTTCCTACGAGCAGTACTTC
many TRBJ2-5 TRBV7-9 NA CASSSWETQYF TGTGCCAGCAGCTCCTGGGAGACCCAGTACTTC
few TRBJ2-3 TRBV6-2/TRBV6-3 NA CASRPGLGTDTQYF TGTGCCAGCAGGCCGGGACTTGGGACAGATACGCAGTATTTT
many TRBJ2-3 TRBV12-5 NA CASGRASTDTQYF TGTGCTAGTGGTCGAGCCAGCACAGATACGCAGTATTTT
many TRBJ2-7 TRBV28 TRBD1 CASSPGTASSYEQYF TGTGCCAGCAGTCCCGGGACAGCGAGCTCCTACGAGCAGTACTTC
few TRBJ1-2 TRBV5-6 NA CASSTDRENGYTF TGTGCCAGCAGCACCGACAGAGAGAATGGCTACACCTTC
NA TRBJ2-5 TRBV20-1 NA CSASPGVQRTQETQYF TGCAGTGCTAGTCCTGGGGTACAGAGAACTCAAGAGACCCAGTACTTC
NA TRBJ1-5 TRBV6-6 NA CASSYSQRSGGENQPQHF TGTGCCAGCAGTTACTCTCAAAGGTCGGGGGGCGAAAATCAGCCCCAGCATTTT
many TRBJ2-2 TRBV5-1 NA CASSLVAGDGTGELFF TGCGCCAGCAGCTTGGTGGCAGGGGACGGCACCGGGGAGCTGTTTTTT
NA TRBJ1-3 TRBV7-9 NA CASDTGLEGNTIYF TGTGCCAGCGACACGGGGTTGGAAGGAAACACCATATATTTT